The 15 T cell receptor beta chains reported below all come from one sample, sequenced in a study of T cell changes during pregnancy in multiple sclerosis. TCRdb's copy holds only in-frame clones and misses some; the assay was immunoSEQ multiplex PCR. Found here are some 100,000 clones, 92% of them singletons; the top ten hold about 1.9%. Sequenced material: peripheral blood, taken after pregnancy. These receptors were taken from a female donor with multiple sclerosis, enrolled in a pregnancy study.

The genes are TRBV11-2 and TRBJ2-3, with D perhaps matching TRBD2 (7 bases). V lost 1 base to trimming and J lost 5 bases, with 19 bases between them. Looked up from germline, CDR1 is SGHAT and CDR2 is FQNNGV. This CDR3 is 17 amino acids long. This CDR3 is CASSLVLSGGRKDTQYF. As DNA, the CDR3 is TGTGCCAGCAGCTTAGTTTTATCCGGGGGGCGGAAAGATACGCAGTATTTT.

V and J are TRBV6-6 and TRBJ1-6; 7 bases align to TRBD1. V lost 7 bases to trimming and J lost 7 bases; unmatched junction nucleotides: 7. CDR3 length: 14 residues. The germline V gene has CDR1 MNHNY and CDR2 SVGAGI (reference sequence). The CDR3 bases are TGTGCCAGCACCTCGACAGGGTACAATTCACCCCTCCACTTT. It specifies CASTSTGYNSPLHF.

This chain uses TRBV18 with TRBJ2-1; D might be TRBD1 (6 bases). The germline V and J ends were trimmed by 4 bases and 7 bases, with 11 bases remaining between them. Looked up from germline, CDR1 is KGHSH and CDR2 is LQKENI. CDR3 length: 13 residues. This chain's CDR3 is CASSRTAKNEQFF. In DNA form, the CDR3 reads TGTGCCAGCTCACGGACAGCCAAAAATGAGCAGTTCTTC.

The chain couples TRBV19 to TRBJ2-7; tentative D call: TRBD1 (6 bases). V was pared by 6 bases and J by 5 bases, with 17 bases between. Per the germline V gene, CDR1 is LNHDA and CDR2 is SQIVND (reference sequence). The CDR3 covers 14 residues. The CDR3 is CASRRTGKSDEQYF. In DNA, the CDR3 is TGTGCCAGTAGACGCACAGGGAAATCGGACGAGCAGTACTTC.

The CDR3 coding sequence is TGTGCCAGCAGCTTAGTGACTAGCGGGGGTTCTGAGCAGTTCTTC. As protein: CASSLVTSGGSEQFF. The rearrangement uses TRBV7-2 and TRBJ2-1; 12 nucleotides align to TRBD2. The length of the CDR3 is 15 residues. After removal of 1 base from V and 9 bases from J, the junction contained 4 bases not matched to a gene. Per germline, CDR1 SGHTA and CDR2 FQGNSA. Using reference TRBV7-2 and TRBJ2-1 for the parts outside the CDR3, the full variable domain is GAGVSQSPSNKVTEKGKDVELRCDPISGHTALYWYRQSLGQGLEFLIYFQGNSAPDKSGLPSDRFSAERTGGSVSTLTIQRTQQEDSAVYLCASSLVTSGGSEQFFGPGTRLTVL.

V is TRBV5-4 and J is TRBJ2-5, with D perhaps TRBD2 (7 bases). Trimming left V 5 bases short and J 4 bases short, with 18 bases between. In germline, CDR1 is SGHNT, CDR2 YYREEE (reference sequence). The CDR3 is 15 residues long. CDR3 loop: CASRRMGGARETQYF. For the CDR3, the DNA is TGTGCCAGCAGAAGGATGGGGGGGGCGCGAGAGACCCAGTACTTC.

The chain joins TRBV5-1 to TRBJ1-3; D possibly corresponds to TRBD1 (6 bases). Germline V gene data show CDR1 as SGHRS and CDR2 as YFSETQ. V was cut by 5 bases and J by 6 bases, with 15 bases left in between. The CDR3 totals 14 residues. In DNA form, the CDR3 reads TGCGCCAGCAGTCTCGCAGGGGTGGAAAACACCATATATTTT. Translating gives CASSLAGVENTIYF. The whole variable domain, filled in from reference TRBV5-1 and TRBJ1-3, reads KAGVTQTPRYLIKTRGQQVTLSCSPISGHRSVSWYQQTPGQGLQFLFEYFSETQRNKGNFPGRFSGRQFSNSRSEMNVSTLELGDSALYLCASSLAGVENTIYFGEGSWLTVV.

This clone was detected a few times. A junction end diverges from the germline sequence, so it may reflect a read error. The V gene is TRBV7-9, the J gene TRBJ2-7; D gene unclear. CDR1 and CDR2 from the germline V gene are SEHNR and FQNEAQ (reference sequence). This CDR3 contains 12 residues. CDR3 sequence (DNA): TGTGCCAGCAGCTTAGATTTATACGTGACTGTCTTC. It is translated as CASSLDLYVTVF.

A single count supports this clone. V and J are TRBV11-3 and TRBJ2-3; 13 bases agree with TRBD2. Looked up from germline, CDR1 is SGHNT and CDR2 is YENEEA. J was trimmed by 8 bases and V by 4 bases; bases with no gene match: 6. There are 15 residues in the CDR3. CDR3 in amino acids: CASSSPGTSGVTQYF. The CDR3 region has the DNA TGTGCCAGCAGCTCCCCAGGGACTAGCGGGGTTACGCAGTATTTT. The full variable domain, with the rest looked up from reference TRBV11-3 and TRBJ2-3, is EAGVVQSPRYKIIEKKQPVAFWCNPISGHNTLYWYLQNLGQGPELLIRYENEEAVDDSQLPKDRFSAERLKGVDSTLKIQPAELGDSAVYLCASSSPGTSGVTQYFGPGTRLTVL.

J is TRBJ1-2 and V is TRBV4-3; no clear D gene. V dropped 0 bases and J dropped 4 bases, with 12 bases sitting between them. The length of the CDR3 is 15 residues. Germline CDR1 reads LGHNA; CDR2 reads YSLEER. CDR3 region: CASSQDLGVSYGYTF. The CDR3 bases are TGCGCCAGCAGCCAAGATCTAGGAGTATCCTATGGCTACACCTTC.

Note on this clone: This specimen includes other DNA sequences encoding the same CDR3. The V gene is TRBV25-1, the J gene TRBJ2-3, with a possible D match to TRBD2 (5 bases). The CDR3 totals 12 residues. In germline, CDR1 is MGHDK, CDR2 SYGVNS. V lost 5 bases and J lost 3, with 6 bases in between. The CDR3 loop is CASSRGTDTQYF. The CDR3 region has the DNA TGTGCCAGCAGTCGAGGGACAGATACGCAGTATTTT. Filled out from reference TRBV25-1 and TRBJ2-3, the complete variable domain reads EADIYQTPRYLVIGTGKKITLECSQTMGHDKMYWYQQDPGMELHLIHYSYGVNSTEKGDLSSESTVSRIRTEHFPLTLESARPSHTSQYLCASSRGTDTQYFGPGTRLTVL.

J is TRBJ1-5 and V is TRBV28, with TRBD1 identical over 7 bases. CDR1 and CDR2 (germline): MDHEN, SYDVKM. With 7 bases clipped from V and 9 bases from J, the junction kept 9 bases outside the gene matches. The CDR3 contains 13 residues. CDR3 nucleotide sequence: TGTGCCAGCAATGTTGAGGGGGCGCGGCCCCAGCATTTT. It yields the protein CASNVEGARPQHF.

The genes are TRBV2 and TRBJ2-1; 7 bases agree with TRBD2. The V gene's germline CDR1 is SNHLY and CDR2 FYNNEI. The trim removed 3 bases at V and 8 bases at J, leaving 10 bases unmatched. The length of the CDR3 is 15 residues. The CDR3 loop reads CASSDRAGVAYEQFF. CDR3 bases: TGTGCCAGCAGTGATCGGGCGGGAGTCGCCTATGAGCAGTTCTTC.

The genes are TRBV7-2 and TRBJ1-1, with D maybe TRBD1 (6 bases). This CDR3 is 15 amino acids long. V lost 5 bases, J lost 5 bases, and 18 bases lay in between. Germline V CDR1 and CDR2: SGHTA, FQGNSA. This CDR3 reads CASSLNLNQGTEAFF. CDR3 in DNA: TGTGCCAGCAGCCTTAACCTTAATCAGGGGACTGAAGCTTTCTTT. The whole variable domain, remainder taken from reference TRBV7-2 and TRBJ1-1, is GAGVSQSPSNKVTEKGKDVELRCDPISGHTALYWYRQSLGQGLEFLIYFQGNSAPDKSGLPSDRFSAERTGGSVSTLTIQRTQQEDSAVYLCASSLNLNQGTEAFFGQGTRLTVV.

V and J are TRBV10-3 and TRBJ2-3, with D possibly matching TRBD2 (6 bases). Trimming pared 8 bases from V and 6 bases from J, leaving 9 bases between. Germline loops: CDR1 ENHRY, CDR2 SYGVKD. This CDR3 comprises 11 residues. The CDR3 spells CAIAGKDTQYF. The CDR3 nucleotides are TGTGCCATCGCGGGGAAGGATACGCAGTATTTT.